These 15 T cell receptor beta chains were sequenced from one sample in a study of T cell clonality in common variable immunodeficiency. Clones were read by immunoSEQ multiplex PCR, and TCRdb kept only the in-frame ones, dropping some. Singletons are absent from the sample, which has tens of thousands of clones. Specimen: peripheral blood mononuclear cells. The source is a person between 18 and 75 years old in good health.

This clone was detected many times. The read halts 3 residues ahead of the CDR3 end, with the missing end drawn from the germline J gene. This chain uses TRBV7-6 with TRBJ1-4, with 9 nucleotides matching TRBD1. Trimming took 3 bases from V and 7 from J; bases not matched to a gene: 6. This CDR3 has 15 amino acids. From germline, CDR1 is SGHVS and CDR2 FNYEAQ. The DNA read from the CDR3 is TGTGCCAGCAGCTTGGGGACAGGGATCGGTGAAAAA. Translated: CASSLGTGIGEK. The entire CDR3 is CASSLGTGIGEKLFF.

This clone was counted at least ten times. The sequenced CDR3 bases are TGCGCCAGCAGCTTTGGGGACAGGGCTTCCACAGATACG. The encoded protein is CASSFGDRASTDT. In full, the CDR3 is CASSFGDRASTDTQYF. The chain joins TRBV5-1 to TRBJ2-3; TRBD1 agrees at 9 bases. Coverage ceases 3 residues before the CDR3 finishes, and the germline J gene fills in the end. Trimming took 2 bases from V and 2 from J; bases not matched to a gene: 6. Germline V gives CDR1 SGHRS, CDR2 YFSETQ. This CDR3 has 16 amino acids.

Ten or more counts support this clone. Sequencing ends 3 residues short of the CDR3 end; the germline J gene provides the rest. The chain recombines TRBV18 with TRBJ1-2, with D possibly TRBD1 on 6 matching bases. The CDR3 loop spans 14 amino acids. CDR1 and CDR2 (germline): KGHSH, LQKENI. Incomplete CDR3 DNA: TGTGCCAGTTCGTCCGGGACACCCAGTACCGGC. Translation: CASSSGTPSTG. The whole CDR3 is CASSSGTPSTGYTF.

This clone rates as medium-sized. Read data end 3 residues before the CDR3 end; the end is taken from the germline J gene. This same CDR3 is encoded by further DNA sequences in the sample. The chain joins TRBV7-9 to TRBJ2-3; 8 nucleotides line up with TRBD2. This CDR3 has 14 amino acids. The ends lost 7 bases at V and 4 bases at J; junction bases unmatched: 7. CDR1 SEHNR and CDR2 FQNEAQ come from the germline V gene (reference sequence). The CDR3 bases that were read are TGTGCCAGCACCCGAGCGGGAGACCCAGATACG. Translating it yields CASTRAGDPDT. In full, the CDR3 reads CASTRAGDPDTQYF.

The table lists this clone with many counts. The observed sequence ends 3 residues before the CDR3 terminus, with the missing tail filled in from the germline J gene. The chain links TRBV15 to TRBJ2-3; TRBD2 matches 8 bases. From germline, CDR1 is LNHNV and CDR2 YYDKDF (reference sequence). CDR3 length: 14 residues. V lost 5 bases and J lost 4; bases outside the gene matches: 5. Incomplete CDR3 DNA: TGTGCCACCAGCCGGGGGGGACGACCAGATACG. It specifies CATSRGGRPDT. The entire CDR3 protein is CATSRGGRPDTQYF. The entire variable domain, with the rest obtained from reference TRBV15 and TRBJ2-3, is as follows: DAMVIQNPRYQVTQFGKPVTLSCSQTLNHNVMYWYQQKSSQAPKLLFHYYDKDFNNEADTPDNFQSRRPNTSFCFLDIRSPGLGDTAMYLCATSRGGRPDTQYFGPGTRLTVL.

The table lists this clone with a few counts. The read ends 3 residues shy of where the CDR3 ends; the end is completed using the germline J gene. This chain joins TRBV23-1 and TRBJ1-1, with D possibly matching TRBD1 (5 bases). TRBV23-1 is flagged as an ORF with uncertain function. This CDR3 region has 13 residues. Trimming stripped 6 bases from V and 1 base from J, with 9 bases between. CDR3 in amino acids: CASRGQTNTEAFF. Partial CDR3 DNA: TGCGCCAGCAGGGGGCAGACGAACACTGAA.

In this sample, this clone turned up many times. The read ends 3 residues before the CDR3 terminus; that terminus is restored from the germline J gene. The chain uses TRBV6-2 or TRBV6-3 and TRBJ2-1, with D maybe TRBD2 (5 bases). The germline gives CDR1 MNHEY, CDR2 SVGEGT. Trimming shortened V by 5 bases and J by 6 bases, and 17 bases separated the two germline ends. The CDR3 spans 15 residues. The CDR3 loop reads CASSGRGFPPNEQFF. The part of the CDR3 DNA that was read is TGTGCCAGCAGTGGCCGGGGATTTCCCCCCAATGAG.

This clone was recorded many times. The read terminates 3 residues ahead of where the CDR3 ends, so the germline J gene completes it. The V call is TRBV20-1, the J call TRBJ2-7, with a weak D call TRBD1 (5 bases). V was trimmed by 3 bases and J by 5 bases, leaving 8 bases between them. This CDR3 contains 11 residues. Germline V gives CDR1 DFQATT, CDR2 SNEGSKA (reference sequence). CDR3 sequence: CSARGPNEQYF. Incomplete CDR3 DNA: TGCAGTGCTAGGGGGCCCAACGAG.

This clone was observed a few times. The CDR3 bases that were read are TGTGCCAGTAGGACGGGGGGGAATTCACCA. Encoded protein: CASRTGGNSP. Given in full, the CDR3 is CASRTGGNSPLFF. This chain links TRBV19 with TRBJ1-4; a possible D gene is TRBD1 (5 bases). Sequencing ends 3 residues short of the CDR3 end; the germline J gene provides the rest. The CDR3 sequence is 13 residues long. From germline, CDR1 is LNHDA and CDR2 SQIVND (reference sequence).

A remark on this clone: Since a much larger clone is just one base distant, this may be a read error. Other DNA sequences from this sample encode an identical CDR3 as well. The sequenced part of the CDR3 DNA is TGTGCCAGCTCACCGGGGCTGCAAGAGACG. This encodes CASSPGLQET. The full CDR3 is CASSPGLQETQYF. V and J are TRBV18 and TRBJ2-3; D is perhaps TRBD1 (5 bases). The read ends 3 residues before the CDR3 terminus; that terminus is restored from the germline J gene. CDR1 and CDR2 from the germline V gene are KGHSH and LQKENI. The CDR3 runs to 13 residues. Based on the CDR3 plus reference TRBV18 and TRBJ2-3, the full variable domain is NAGVMQNPRHLVRRRGQEARLRCSPMKGHSHVYWYRQLPEEGLKFMVYLQKENIIDESGMPKERFSAEFPKEGPSILRIQQVVRGDSAAYFCASSPGLQETQYFGPGTRLTVL.

This clone has a count of ten or more. The read ends 3 residues before the CDR3 terminus; that terminus is restored from the germline J gene. V and J are TRBV5-1 and TRBJ1-1; D not resolved. CDR3 size: 14 residues. The germline CDR1 and CDR2 sequences are SGHRS and YFSETQ. V lost 1 base, J lost 1 base, and 8 bases lay in between. The chain's CDR3 is CASSLLAKNTEAFF. The sequenced CDR3 bases are TGCGCCAGCAGCTTGTTAGCCAAGAACACTGAA.

Only a few counts were recorded for this clone. The read ends 3 residues shy of where the CDR3 ends; the end is completed using the germline J gene. The rearrangement links TRBV30 to TRBJ2-2, with a weak D call TRBD1 (5 bases). This CDR3 contains 14 residues. Germline-derived CDR1 and CDR2 are GTSNPN and SVGIG (reference sequence). The part of the CDR3 DNA that was read is TGTGCCTGGACTCAGGGATACTATAATTCACCG. Protein sequence: CAWTQGYYNSP. In full, the CDR3 reads CAWTQGYYNSPLFF.

This clone was observed many times. The sequence runs out 3 residues before the end of the CDR3; the remainder is reconstructed from the germline J gene. The rearrangement uses TRBV19 and TRBJ1-1; D perhaps matches TRBD1 (6 bases). V shed 5 bases and J shed 4 bases, with 23 bases lying between them. Germline CDR1 LNHDA, CDR2 SQIVND (reference sequence). The CDR3 has 17 amino acids. The CDR3 DNA, read in part, is TGTGCCAGTAGTCCGGCCGGAAAGGGGGTAGTGAGCACTGAA. As protein: CASSPAGKGVVSTE. Given in full, the CDR3 is CASSPAGKGVVSTEAFF.

This clone was counted many times. The read terminates 3 residues before the CDR3 end, so the remaining end is supplied by the germline J gene. The chain employs TRBV5-5 and TRBJ1-1; D is uncertain. Germline lookup yields CDR1 SGHKS and CDR2 YYEKEE (reference sequence). Trimming pared 0 bases from V and 2 bases from J, leaving 8 bases between. The CDR3 covers 14 residues. The sequenced part of the CDR3 DNA is TGTGCCAGCAGCTTGGGTATGTTTAACACTGAA. It yields the protein CASSLGMFNTE. The complete CDR3 protein is CASSLGMFNTEAFF.

Ten or more counts support this clone. The sequence runs out 3 residues before the end of the CDR3; the remainder is reconstructed from the germline J gene. The genes are TRBV6-2 or TRBV6-3 and TRBJ2-1, with 11 bases aligning to TRBD2. Germline trimming cut 6 bases from V and 2 bases from J; bases unmatched to any gene: 3. CDR3 length equals 15 residues. Germline CDR1 MNHEY, CDR2 SVGEGT. Partial CDR3 DNA: TGTGCCAGCAGGCTTAGCGGGGGGGCCTACAATGAG. This encodes CASRLSGGAYNE. The full CDR3 protein reads CASRLSGGAYNEQFF.